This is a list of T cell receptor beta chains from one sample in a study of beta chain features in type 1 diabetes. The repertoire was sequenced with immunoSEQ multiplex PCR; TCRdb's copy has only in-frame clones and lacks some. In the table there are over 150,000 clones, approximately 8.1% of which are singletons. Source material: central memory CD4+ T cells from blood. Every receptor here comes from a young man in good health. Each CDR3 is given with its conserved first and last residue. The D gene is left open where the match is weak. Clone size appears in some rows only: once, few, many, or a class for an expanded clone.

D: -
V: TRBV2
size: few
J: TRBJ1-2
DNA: TGTGCCAGCAGTGAATCTGCGGTCGGCTACACCTTC
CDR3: CASSESAVGYTF

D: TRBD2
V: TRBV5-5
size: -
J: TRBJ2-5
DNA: TGTGCCAGCAGCTTGCGGGGCGGGAGGGAAATGGAGACCCAGTACTTC
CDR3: CASSLRGGREMETQYF

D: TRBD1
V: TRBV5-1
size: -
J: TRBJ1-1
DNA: TGCGCCAGCAGGGCCGCGGGACAGGGGAGCGTAGCTTTCTTT
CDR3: CASRAAGQGSVAFF

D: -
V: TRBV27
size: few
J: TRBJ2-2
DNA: TGTGCCAGCAGCACCCCTTTTAGGACACCCTCGACCGGGGAGCTGTTTTTT
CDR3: CASSTPFRTPSTGELFF

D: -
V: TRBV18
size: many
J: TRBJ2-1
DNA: TGTGCCAGCTCACCACCTTCGAGGAATGAGCAGTTCTTC
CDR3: CASSPPSRNEQFF

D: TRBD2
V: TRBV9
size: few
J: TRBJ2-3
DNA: TGTGCCAGCAGCGTAGGCCTAGCGGGGGTTACAGATACGCAGTATTTT
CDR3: CASSVGLAGVTDTQYF

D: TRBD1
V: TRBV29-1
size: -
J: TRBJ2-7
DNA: TGCAGCGTCACCGGGACAGGGGGCTCCTACGAGCAGTACTTC
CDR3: CSVTGTGGSYEQYF

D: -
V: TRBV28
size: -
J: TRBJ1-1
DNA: TGTGCCAGCAACCCGGGAGGGGAGAACACTGAAGCTTTCTTT
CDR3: CASNPGGENTEAFF

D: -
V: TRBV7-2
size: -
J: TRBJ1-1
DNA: TGTGCCAGCAGCTTACAGGGGCCCGGCATGGGAAACACTGAAGCTTTCTTT
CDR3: CASSLQGPGMGNTEAFF

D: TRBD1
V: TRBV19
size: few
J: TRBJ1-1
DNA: TGTGCCAGTGTTACAGGGGATCTAGAAGCTTTCTTT
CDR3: CASVTGDLEAFF

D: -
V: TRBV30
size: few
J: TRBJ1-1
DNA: TGTGCCTGGAGTCAAGAGGAGGATGAAGCTTTCTTT
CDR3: CAWSQEEDEAFF

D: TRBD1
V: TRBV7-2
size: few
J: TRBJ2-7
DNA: TGTGCCAGCACGACCGGGACAGGGGCTGCCTACGAGCAGTACTTC
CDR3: CASTTGTGAAYEQYF

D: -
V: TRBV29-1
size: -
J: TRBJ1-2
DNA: TGCAGCGTTGGTTTTGGGGGCACCGCTAACTATGGCTACACCTTC
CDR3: CSVGFGGTANYGYTF

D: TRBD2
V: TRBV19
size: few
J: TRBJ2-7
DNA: TGTGCCAGTAGCTCAACTAGCGGCGGGGCTTACGAGCAGTACTTC
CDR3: CASSSTSGGAYEQYF

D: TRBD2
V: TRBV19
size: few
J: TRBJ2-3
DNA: TGTGCCAGTAGTGACAGACTAGCGGGCACAGATACGCAGTATTTT
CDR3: CASSDRLAGTDTQYF

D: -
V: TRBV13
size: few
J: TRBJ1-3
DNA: TGTGCCAGCAGCTTAGGGCGGGTTGCTGGAAACACCATATATTTT
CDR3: CASSLGRVAGNTIYF

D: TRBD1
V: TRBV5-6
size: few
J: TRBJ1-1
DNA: TGTGCCAGCAGCACCGGGACAGTTCGAGGGACTGAAGCTTTCTTT
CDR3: CASSTGTVRGTEAFF

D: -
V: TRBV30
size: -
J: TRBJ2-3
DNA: TGTGCCTGGACTCGAGCTGGTACAGGTACGCAGTATTTT
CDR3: CAWTRAGTGTQYF

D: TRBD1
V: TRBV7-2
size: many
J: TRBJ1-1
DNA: TGTGCCAGCAGCAACAGGGGATTGAACACTGAAGCTTTCTTT
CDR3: CASSNRGLNTEAFF

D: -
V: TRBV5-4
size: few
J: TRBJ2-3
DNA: TGTGCCAGCAGCCTACGGGATTTAGGGGGTACGCAGTATTTT
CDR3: CASSLRDLGGTQYF

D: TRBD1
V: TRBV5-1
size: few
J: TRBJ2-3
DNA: TGCGCCAGCAGCTCCAGACAGGGGGCGTTGGGCACAGATACGCAGTATTTT
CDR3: CASSSRQGALGTDTQYF

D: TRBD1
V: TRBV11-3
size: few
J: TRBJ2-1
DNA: TGTGCCAGCAGCTTAAGAGGGGGCAATAACGAGCAGTTCTTC
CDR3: CASSLRGGNNEQFF

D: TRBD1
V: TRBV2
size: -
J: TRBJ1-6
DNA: TGTGCCAGCAGCCGACAGGGGGTAAATAATTCACCCCTCCACTTT
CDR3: CASSRQGVNNSPLHF

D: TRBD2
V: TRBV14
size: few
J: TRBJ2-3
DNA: TGTGCCAGCAGCCAAGATAACGGGAGGGCCCAGTATTTT
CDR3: CASSQDNGRAQYF

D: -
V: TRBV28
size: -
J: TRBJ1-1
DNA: TGTGCCAGCAGTTCTCAGGGATCGAACACTGAAGCTTTCTTT
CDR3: CASSSQGSNTEAFF

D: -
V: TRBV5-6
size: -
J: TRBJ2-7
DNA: TGTGCCAGCAGCTCGGGTGTATGGGGGGTCGCCTACGAGCAGTACTTC
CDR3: CASSSGVWGVAYEQYF

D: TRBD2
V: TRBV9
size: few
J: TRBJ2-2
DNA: TGTGCCAGCAGCCCAAGGGAAGGGCTAGCGGGGGTTTTTAACACCGGGGAGCTGTTTTTT
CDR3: CASSPREGLAGVFNTGELFF

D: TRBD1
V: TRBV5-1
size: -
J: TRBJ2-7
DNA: TGCGCCAGCAGCCAAAGACAGGGTGGGAGCGAGCAGTACTTC
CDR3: CASSQRQGGSEQYF

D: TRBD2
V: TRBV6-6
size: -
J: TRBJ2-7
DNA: TGTGCCAGCAGTTACCGGGCTAGCGGGCCGTACGAGCAGTACTTC
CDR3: CASSYRASGPYEQYF

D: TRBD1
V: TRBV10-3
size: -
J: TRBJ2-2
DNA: TGTGCCATCAGTTCGGGACAGGGGATCTCCGGGGAGCTGTTTTTT
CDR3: CAISSGQGISGELFF

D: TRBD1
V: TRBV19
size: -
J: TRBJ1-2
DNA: TGTGCCAGTAGAGGGGATCCGGGACAGGGGTTGTATGGCTACACCTTC
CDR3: CASRGDPGQGLYGYTF

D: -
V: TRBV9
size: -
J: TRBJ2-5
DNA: TGTGCCAGCGGAAAGCGGGACCAAGAGACCCAGTACTTC
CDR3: CASGKRDQETQYF

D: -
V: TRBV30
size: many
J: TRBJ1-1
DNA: TGTGCCTGGAGGGTTAACAGGGCCCACACTGAAGCTTTCTTT
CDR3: CAWRVNRAHTEAFF

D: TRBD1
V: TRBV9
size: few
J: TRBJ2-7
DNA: TGTGCCCGCAGCCGGGGACAGACCTACGAGCAGTACTTC
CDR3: CARSRGQTYEQYF

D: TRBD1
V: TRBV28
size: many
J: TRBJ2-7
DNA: TGTGCCAGCAGCCAGGCCGGTGACAGGGACTACGAGCAGTACTTC
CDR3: CASSQAGDRDYEQYF

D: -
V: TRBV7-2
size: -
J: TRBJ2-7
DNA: TGTGCCAGCAGCTTAGCCGGGGCCTACGAGCAGTACTTC
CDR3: CASSLAGAYEQYF

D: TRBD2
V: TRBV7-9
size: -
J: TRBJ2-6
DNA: TGTGCCAGCGAAACAAAAAAGGGCGGGGGGCGGTCCGGGGCCAACGTCCTGACTTTC
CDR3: CASETKKGGGRSGANVLTF

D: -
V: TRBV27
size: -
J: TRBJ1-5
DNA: TGTGCCAGCCAGCGGGGCAGGGATCAGCCCCAGCATTTT
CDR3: CASQRGRDQPQHF

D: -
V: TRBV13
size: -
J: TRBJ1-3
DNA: TGTGCCAGCAGCTTATTCAGCTCTGGAAACACCATATATTTT
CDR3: CASSLFSSGNTIYF

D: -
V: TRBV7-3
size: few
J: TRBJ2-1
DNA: TGTGCCAGCAGCTTATCGGCGGGTACTCACAATGAGCAGTTCTTC
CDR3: CASSLSAGTHNEQFF

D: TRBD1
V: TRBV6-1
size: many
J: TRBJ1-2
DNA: TGTGCCAGCAGTCCCCGGGGACAGGGTCATGGCTACACCTTC
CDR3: CASSPRGQGHGYTF

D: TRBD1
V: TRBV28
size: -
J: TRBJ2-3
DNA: TGTGCCAGCAGTACTTACAGGGGCGTAAGCACAGATACGCAGTATTTT
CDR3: CASSTYRGVSTDTQYF

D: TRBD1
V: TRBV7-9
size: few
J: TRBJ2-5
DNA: TGTGCCAGCAGCATCACCGGGACAGGAGTCCAAGAGACCCAGTACTTC
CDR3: CASSITGTGVQETQYF

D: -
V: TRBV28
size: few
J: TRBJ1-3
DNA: TGTGCCAGCAAGACAGGCCTTGGAAACACCATATATTTT
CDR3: CASKTGLGNTIYF

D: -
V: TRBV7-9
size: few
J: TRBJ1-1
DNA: TGTGCCAGCAGCTTAAGTCGACAGATCGTCACTGAAGCTTTCTTT
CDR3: CASSLSRQIVTEAFF

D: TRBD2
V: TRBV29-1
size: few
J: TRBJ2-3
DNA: TGCAGCGTACCCAGGACTAGCGGGCTGAGCACAGATACGCAGTATTTT
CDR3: CSVPRTSGLSTDTQYF